Shown below are 13 T cell receptor beta chains from a single sample sequenced in a study of early stage breast cancer tumors. Data came from immunoSEQ multiplex PCR; TCRdb stores just in-frame clones and leaves some out. The sample has about 30,000 clones; just under 75% are singletons. Sequencing input: breast tumor tissue. The receptors were sampled from a person in their twenties or thirties with breast cancer.

The V gene is TRBV4-1, the J gene TRBJ2-5; 10 bases map to TRBD2. V trimming: 1 base; J trimming: 6 bases; junction bases outside the gene matches: 11. The germline gives CDR1 MGHRA, CDR2 YSYEKL. The CDR3 runs 17 residues. The CDR3: CASSQGGGLAGEKTQYF. CDR3 DNA: TGCGCCAGCAGCCAAGGGGGTGGTCTAGCGGGAGAAAAGACCCAGTACTTC.

This clone was seen only once. The CDR3 coding sequence is TGTGCCAGCAGTCTAGAGGCGGGGAGCAATCAGCCCCAGCATTTT. Translation gives CASSLEAGSNQPQHF. The V call is TRBV2, the J call TRBJ1-5; no clear D gene. The V and J ends lost 5 bases and 1 base respectively, with 12 bases between them. The V gene's germline CDR1 is SNHLY and CDR2 FYNNEI. This CDR3 has 15 amino acids.

The count of this clone is one. The identical CDR3 is also encoded by other nucleotide sequences in the sample. The J gene is TRBJ1-1, the V gene TRBV7-2; D is perhaps TRBD1 (5 bases). V lost 1 base and J 3 bases, leaving 12 bases between the germline ends. The CDR3 sequence is 15 residues long. In germline, CDR1 is SGHTA, CDR2 FQGNSA. CDR3 sequence reads: CASSLVPGGDTEAFF. The CDR3 nucleotides are TGTGCCAGCAGCTTAGTTCCGGGGGGGGACACTGAAGCTTTCTTT.

CDR3 coding DNA: TGTGCCTGGGCCCCCGGGACAGGGGTTGACGAGCAGTACTTC. Protein product: CAWAPGTGVDEQYF. This chain uses TRBV30 with TRBJ2-7; the match to TRBD1 covers 10 bases. The CDR3 length is 14 residues. With V trimmed by 5 bases and J by 5 bases, 9 bases remained unmatched. CDR1 and CDR2 from the germline V gene are GTSNPN and SVGIG (reference sequence).

The J gene is TRBJ1-4, the V gene TRBV7-2; the D gene is possibly TRBD1 (6 bases). The V and J ends lost 5 bases and 6 bases respectively, with 16 bases between them. The CDR3 length is 15 residues. Germline-derived CDR1 and CDR2 are SGHTA and FQGNSA. CDR3 nucleotide sequence: TGTGCCAGCAGCGCCAACAGGGCGGGGCATGAAAAACTGTTTTTT. Translation: CASSANRAGHEKLFF.

The genes are TRBV6-6 and TRBJ1-5; D remains unclear. The CDR3 spans 14 residues. The germline V gene has CDR1 MNHNY and CDR2 SVGAGI (reference sequence). V gave up 0 bases and J gave up 1 base, with 4 bases separating them. The CDR3: CASSYSISNQPQHF. The CDR3 DNA sequence: TGTGCCAGCAGTTACTCGATAAGCAATCAGCCCCAGCATTTT.

The J gene is TRBJ2-7, the V gene TRBV18; no reliable D call. This CDR3 is 15 amino acids long. Per the germline V gene, CDR1 is KGHSH and CDR2 is LQKENI. The V end lost 2 bases, the J end lost 2 bases, and 13 bases lay between the germline ends. CDR3 nucleotide sequence: TGTGCCAGCTCACCAGGAAGTGGCAGAGCCTACGAGCAGTACTTC. Translating it yields CASSPGSGRAYEQYF.

This rearrangement joins TRBV5-8 to TRBJ1-1; TRBD1 is a possible D gene (5 bases). The CDR3 is 17 amino acids. V was cut by 4 bases and J by 4 bases, with 23 bases left in between. Germline V CDR1 and CDR2: SGHTS, YDEGEE. CDR3 in amino acids: CASSGGYNFGKGTEAFF. The CDR3 coding sequence is TGTGCCAGCAGCGGGGGGTACAATTTTGGGAAAGGCACTGAAGCTTTCTTT. Full variable domain (rest looked up from reference TRBV5-8 and TRBJ1-1): EAGVTQSPTHLIKTRGQQATLRCSPISGHTSVYWYQQALGLGLQFLLWYDEGEERNRGNFPPRFSGRQFPNYSSELNVNALELEDSALYLCASSGGYNFGKGTEAFFGQGTRLTVV.

The V and J genes are TRBV19 and TRBJ2-1; TRBD1 aligns across 8 bases. Losses at the gene ends were 5 bases for V and 2 bases for J; bases not matched to a gene: 14. Germline V gene sequence: CDR1 LNHDA, CDR2 SQIVND (reference sequence). This CDR3 is 18 amino acids long. The DNA for the CDR3 is TGTGCCAGTAGTCCGACGGCCGCCTGGACAGGGCCCTACAATGAGCAGTTCTTC. Translating it yields CASSPTAAWTGPYNEQFF.

This clone was observed a handful of times. The chain employs TRBV2 and TRBJ2-1; no firm D call. The CDR3 sequence is 15 residues long. Germline assignment: CDR1 SNHLY and CDR2 FYNNEI. Deletions cut 2 bases from V and 1 base from J, with 9 bases between. The DNA for the CDR3 is TGTGCCAGCAGTGAAACGGGTTTGTCCTACAATGAGCAGTTCTTC. It translates to CASSETGLSYNEQFF.

Judged by abundance, this clone is large. The same CDR3 arises from other DNA sequences in this sample as well. The rearrangement links TRBV7-2 to TRBJ2-1; 13 bases match TRBD2. The CDR3 loop spans 15 amino acids. Germline V CDR1 and CDR2: SGHTA, FQGNSA. Trimming removed 5 bases from V and 7 bases from J; junction bases left unmatched: 5. The CDR3 spells CASSRTSGRMNEQFF. DNA of the CDR3: TGTGCCAGCAGCCGGACTAGCGGGAGAATGAATGAGCAGTTCTTC. Using reference TRBV7-2 and TRBJ2-1 for the parts outside the CDR3, the full variable domain is GAGVSQSPSNKVTEKGKDVELRCDPISGHTALYWYRQSLGQGLEFLIYFQGNSAPDKSGLPSDRFSAERTGGSVSTLTIQRTQQEDSAVYLCASSRTSGRMNEQFFGPGTRLTVL.

The rearrangement uses TRBV20-1 and TRBJ2-2, with a tentative D call TRBD1 (5 bases). V lost 3 bases and J lost 8, with 7 bases in between. The CDR3 has 11 residues. Germline loops: CDR1 DFQATT, CDR2 SNEGSKA (reference sequence). The CDR3 reads CSASRQGELFF. CDR3 DNA: TGCAGTGCTAGCCGACAGGGGGAGCTGTTTTTT.

The chain carries TRBV7-6 and TRBJ2-7, with 10 bases identical to TRBD2. The CDR3 covers 20 residues. Germline-derived CDR1 and CDR2 are SGHVS and FNYEAQ. The junction had 21 bases not matched to a gene; V was cut back by 5 bases and J by 2 bases. CDR3 nucleotide sequence: TGTGCCAGCAGCCAAATTGCGGCTAGCGGGAGTTGGGGGGGGGCCTACGAGCAGTACTTC. Translated: CASSQIAASGSWGGAYEQYF.